The T cell receptor (beta chain) under discussion was sequenced for a study of blood T cells in healthy people across ages. Broader study findings: CMV status of donors was unknown, possibly confounding expanded clonotype changes.

V shed 5 bases, J shed 4 bases, and the junction held 17 bases outside the gene matches. This CDR3 has 18 residues. Of note for this clonotype: The antigen is not known.

A second about 7 to 11 cycle PCR used barcoded and J-beta primers. TCRdb fed the 5' RACE reads into MiXCR, producing one record per CDR3 protein. The sample includes some 560,000 distinct CDR3 sequences, around 27% seen only once; the top ten take roughly 3.5%. Separately, the same data were catalogued under a study of T cells of mothers and their children. That paper adds: A few healthy Caucasian mothers and their six children were the donors. Similar effects of thymic selection on TCR recombination output were recorded in related and unrelated pairs.

Sequences were obtained from blood. The chain links TRBV12-3 or TRBV12-4 to TRBJ2-4, with 7 bases that match TRBD1. The receptor comes from a boy between 2 and 10 years old in good health. In DNA, the CDR3 is TGTGCCAGCAGTCGACAGCACGGGACAGAGATTAATAAAAACATTCAGTACTTC. Protein product: CASSRQHGTEINKNIQYF.